This T cell receptor beta chain was identified in a study of blood T cell repertoires in COVID-19. Data came from immunoSEQ multiplex PCR; TCRdb stores just in-frame clones and leaves some out. This sample yields a few hundred thousand clones, of which roughly 80% are seen a single time; around 9.3% belongs to the top ten. This clone was counted a single time. The CDR3 spans 15 residues. V was clipped by 5 bases and J by 3 bases; unmatched bases: 5. Germline CDR1 and CDR2: SGHNT and YYREEE (reference sequence). V and J are TRBV5-4 and TRBJ2-1, with 10 bases fitting TRBD1. The receptor was derived from an elderly woman with acute or convalescent COVID-19. The sequenced sample consisted of peripheral blood. The CDR3 spells CASRSGTGVYNEQFF. The DNA of the CDR3 is TGTGCCAGCAGGTCCGGGACAGGGGTCTACAATGAGCAGTTCTTC.